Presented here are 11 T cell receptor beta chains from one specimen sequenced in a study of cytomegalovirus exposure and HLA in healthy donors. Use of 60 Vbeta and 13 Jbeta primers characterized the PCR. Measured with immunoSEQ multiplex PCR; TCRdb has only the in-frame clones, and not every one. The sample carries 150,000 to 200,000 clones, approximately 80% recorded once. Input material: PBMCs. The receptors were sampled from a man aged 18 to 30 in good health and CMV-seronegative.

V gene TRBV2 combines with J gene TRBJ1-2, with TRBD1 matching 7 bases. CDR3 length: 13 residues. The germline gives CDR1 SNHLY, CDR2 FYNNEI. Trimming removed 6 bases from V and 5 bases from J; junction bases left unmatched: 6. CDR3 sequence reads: CASREGQLYGYTF. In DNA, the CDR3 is TGTGCCAGCAGAGAGGGACAGTTATATGGCTACACCTTC. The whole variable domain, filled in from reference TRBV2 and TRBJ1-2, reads EPEVTQTPSHQVTQMGQEVILRCVPISNHLYFYWYRQILGQKVEFLVSFYNNEISEKSEIFDDQFSVERPDGSNFTLKIRSTKLEDSAMYFCASREGQLYGYTFGSGTRLTVV.

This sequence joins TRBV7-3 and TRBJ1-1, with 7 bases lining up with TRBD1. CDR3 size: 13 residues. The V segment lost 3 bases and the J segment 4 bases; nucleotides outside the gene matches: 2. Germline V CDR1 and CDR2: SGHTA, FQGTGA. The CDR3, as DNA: TGTGCCAGCAGCTTTAGGGGGCCCACTGAAGCTTTCTTT. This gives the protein CASSFRGPTEAFF.

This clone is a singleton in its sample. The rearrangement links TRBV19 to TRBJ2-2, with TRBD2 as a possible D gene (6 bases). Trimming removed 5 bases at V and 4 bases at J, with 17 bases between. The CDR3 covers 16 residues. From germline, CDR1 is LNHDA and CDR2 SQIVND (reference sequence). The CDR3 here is CASSPEGLRGTGELFF. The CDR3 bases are TGTGCCAGTAGTCCGGAGGGTCTTAGAGGCACCGGGGAGCTGTTTTTT.

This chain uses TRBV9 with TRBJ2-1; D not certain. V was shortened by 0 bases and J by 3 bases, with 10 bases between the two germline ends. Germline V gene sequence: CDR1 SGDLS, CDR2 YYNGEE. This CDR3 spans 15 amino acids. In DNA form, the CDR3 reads TGTGCCAGCAGCGTAGCCAGTACAAACTACAATGAGCAGTTCTTC. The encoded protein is CASSVASTNYNEQFF.

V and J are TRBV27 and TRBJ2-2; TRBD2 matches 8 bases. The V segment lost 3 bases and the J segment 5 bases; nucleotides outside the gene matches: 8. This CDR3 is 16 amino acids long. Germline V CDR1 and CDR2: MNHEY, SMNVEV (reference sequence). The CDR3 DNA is TGTGCCAGCAGTTTGGTAGCGGGGAGGTCTACCGGGGAGCTGTTTTTT. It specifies CASSLVAGRSTGELFF.

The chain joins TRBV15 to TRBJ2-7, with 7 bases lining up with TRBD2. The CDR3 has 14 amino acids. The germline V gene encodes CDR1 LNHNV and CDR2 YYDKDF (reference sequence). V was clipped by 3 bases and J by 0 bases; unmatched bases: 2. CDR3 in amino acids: CATSSREASYEQYF. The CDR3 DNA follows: TGTGCCACCAGCAGCCGGGAGGCCTCCTACGAGCAGTACTTC.

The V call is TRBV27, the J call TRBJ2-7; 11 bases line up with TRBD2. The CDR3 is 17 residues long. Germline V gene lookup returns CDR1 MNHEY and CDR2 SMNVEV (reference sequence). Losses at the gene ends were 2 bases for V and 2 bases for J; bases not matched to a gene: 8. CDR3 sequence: CASSLRGTSGYTYEQYF. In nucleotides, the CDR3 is TGTGCCAGCAGTTTAAGGGGGACTAGCGGATACACCTACGAGCAGTACTTC.

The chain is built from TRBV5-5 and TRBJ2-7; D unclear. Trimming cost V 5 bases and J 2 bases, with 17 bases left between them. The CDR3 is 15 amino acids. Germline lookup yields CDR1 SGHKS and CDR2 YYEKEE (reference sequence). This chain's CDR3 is CASRRSATEPYEQYF. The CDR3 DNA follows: TGTGCCAGCAGACGAAGTGCTACTGAACCCTACGAGCAGTACTTC. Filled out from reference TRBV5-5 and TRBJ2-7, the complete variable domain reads DAGVTQSPTHLIKTRGQQVTLRCSPISGHKSVSWYQQVLGQGPQFIFQYYEKEERGRGNFPDRFSARQFPNYSSELNVNALLLGDSALYLCASRRSATEPYEQYFGPGTRLTVT.

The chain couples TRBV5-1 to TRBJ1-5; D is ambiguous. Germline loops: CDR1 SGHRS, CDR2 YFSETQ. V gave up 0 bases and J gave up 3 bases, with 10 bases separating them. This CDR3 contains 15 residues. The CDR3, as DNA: TGCGCCAGCAGCTTGGGCGGTGTAAACAATCAGCCCCAGCATTTT. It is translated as CASSLGGVNNQPQHF.

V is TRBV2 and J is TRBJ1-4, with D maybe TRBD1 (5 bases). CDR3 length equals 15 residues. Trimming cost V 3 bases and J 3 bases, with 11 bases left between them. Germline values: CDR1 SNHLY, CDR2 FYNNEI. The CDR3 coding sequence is TGTGCCAGCAGTGATCTCTCGGGGGCTAATGAAAAACTGTTTTTT. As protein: CASSDLSGANEKLFF.

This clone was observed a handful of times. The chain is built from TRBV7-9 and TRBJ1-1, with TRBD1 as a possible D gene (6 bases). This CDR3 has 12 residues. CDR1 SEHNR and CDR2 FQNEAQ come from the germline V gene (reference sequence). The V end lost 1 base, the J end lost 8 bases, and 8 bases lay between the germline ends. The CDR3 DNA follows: TGTGCCAGCAGCTTAGGCAGGGGAGAAGCTTTCTTT. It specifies CASSLGRGEAFF.